The text below deals with one TCR beta chain. Its antigen is unidentified. This sample is drawn from a study of T cell repertoires in cytomegalovirus infection. About the study: CMV infection together with matching HLA type was indicated by public TCR beta signatures. Overall study results and limits: Accumulated public TCR beta family frequency recognized individuals carrying CMV together with the relevant HLA.

Germline V CDR1 and CDR2: LNHDA, SQIVND (reference sequence). Trimming took off 5 bases at V and 4 bases at J, with 9 bases between the two ends. The CDR3 contains 13 residues. Each CDR3 protein is one row after TCRdb ran MiXCR on the reads. There are a few hundred thousand distinct CDR3 sequences in the sample; roughly 22% occur only once, and roughly 20% lies in the top ten. Specimen: CD8+ T cells from PBMCs. The clonotype comes from a human donor in good health (CMV status not recorded). Some clones in this sample may be carry-over from other donors' samples. The chain combines TRBV19 with TRBJ2-1; D unresolved. DNA of the CDR3: TGTGCCAGTAGTCCCGTGGATTACAATGAGCAGTTCTTC. Translating gives CASSPVDYNEQFF.